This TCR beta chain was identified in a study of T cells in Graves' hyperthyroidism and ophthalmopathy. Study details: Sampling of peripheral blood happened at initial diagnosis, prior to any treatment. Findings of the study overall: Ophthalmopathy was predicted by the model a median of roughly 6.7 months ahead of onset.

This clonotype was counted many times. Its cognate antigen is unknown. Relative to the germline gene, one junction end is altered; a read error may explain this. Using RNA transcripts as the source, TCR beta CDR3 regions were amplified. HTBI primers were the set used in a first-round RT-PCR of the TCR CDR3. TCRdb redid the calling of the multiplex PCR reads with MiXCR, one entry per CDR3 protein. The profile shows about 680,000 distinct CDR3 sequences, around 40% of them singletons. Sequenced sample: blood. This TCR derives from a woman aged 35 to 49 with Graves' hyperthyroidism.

CDR3 residues: CASSLAGHTEAFF. The CDR3 nucleotides read TGTGCCAGCAGCCTAGCGGGGCACACTGAAGCTTTCTTT. The genes are TRBV7-9 and TRBJ1-1; tentatively, D is TRBD1 (5 bases). This CDR3 spans 13 amino acids. CDR1 and CDR2 (germline): SEHNR, FQNEAQ (reference sequence).